This T cell receptor (beta chain) was sequenced during a study of T cell responses to AZD1222 COVID-19 vaccine. Regarding the study as a whole: Nearly half of spike-specific TCRs reportedly target variant regions that are unmutated in the B.1.351 and B.1.1.7 variants. Spike-specific TCR breadth and depth both grew after two AZD1222 doses.

Second doses that came at about 4 or about 12 weeks were put together. On this clone itself: The antigen is undetermined.

This table comes from immunoSEQ multiplex PCR, and its TCRdb copy is limited to in-frame clones, with some not included. The sample records approximately 150,000 clones, 91% being singletons. Trimming pared 4 bases from V and 1 base from J, leaving 7 bases between. Germline V gives CDR1 PRHDT, CDR2 FYEKMQ (reference sequence). The CDR3 runs 13 residues. The specimen was peripheral blood, collected 28 days after the second AZD1222 dose. V usage is TRBV13 and J usage is TRBJ1-2, with TRBD1 as a possible D gene (5 bases). The clonotype was recovered from an adult who received the AZD1222 COVID-19 vaccine. This CDR3 is CASSSGVNYGYTF. The CDR3 DNA sequence: TGTGCCAGCAGCTCGGGGGTTAACTATGGCTACACCTTC. Variable domain in full (rest from reference TRBV13 and TRBJ1-2): AAGVIQSPRHLIKEKRETATLKCYPIPRHDTVYWYQQGPGQDPQFLISFYEKMQSDKGSIPDRFSAQQFSDYHSELNMSSLELGDSALYFCASSSGVNYGYTFGSGTRLTVV.